The clone carrying this T cell receptor beta chain was seen just once. CDR1 is MNHEY and CDR2 is SMNVEV in the germline V gene (reference sequence). V was clipped by 2 bases and J by 7 bases; unmatched bases: 9. The CDR3 is made up of 15 amino acids. This entry belongs to a study of blood T cell repertoires in COVID-19. This table comes from immunoSEQ multiplex PCR, and its TCRdb copy is limited to in-frame clones, with some not included. The sample has about 180,000 clones, around 85% seen once. The receptor comes from a woman aged 80 or over with acute or convalescent COVID-19. This chain uses TRBV27 with TRBJ2-7, with 9 bases fitting TRBD2. The sequenced material came from peripheral blood. DNA of the CDR3: TGTGCCAGCAGTTTACAGCGGGGGGCCCTAGGGGAGCAGTACTTC. Amino acids: CASSLQRGALGEQYF.